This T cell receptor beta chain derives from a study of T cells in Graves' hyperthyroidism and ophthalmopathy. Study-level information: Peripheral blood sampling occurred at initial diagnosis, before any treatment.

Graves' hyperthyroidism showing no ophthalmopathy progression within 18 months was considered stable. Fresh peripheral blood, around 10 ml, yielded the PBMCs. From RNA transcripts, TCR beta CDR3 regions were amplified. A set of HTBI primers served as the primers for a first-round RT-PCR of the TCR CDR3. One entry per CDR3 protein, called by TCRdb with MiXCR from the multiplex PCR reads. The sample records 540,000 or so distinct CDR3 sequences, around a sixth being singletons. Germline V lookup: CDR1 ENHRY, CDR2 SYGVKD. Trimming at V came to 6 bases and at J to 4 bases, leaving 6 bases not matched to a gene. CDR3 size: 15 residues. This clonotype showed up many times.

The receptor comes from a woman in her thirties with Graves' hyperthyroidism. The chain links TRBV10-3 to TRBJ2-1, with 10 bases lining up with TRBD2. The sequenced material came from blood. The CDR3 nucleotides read TGTGCCATCAGCGGGCTAGCGGGAGATTACAATGAGCAGTTCTTC. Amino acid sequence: CAISGLAGDYNEQFF.